The rows below give T cell receptor beta chains drawn from one sample of a study of neurological immune-mediated disorders. TCRdb used MiXCR to reprocess the 5' RACE reads, holding one entry per CDR3 protein. The table records tens of thousands of distinct CDR3 sequences, 2.5% to 3% of them present only once. The sequencing input was PBMCs. The receptors shown here come from a woman in her 30s with multiple sclerosis. The CDR3 runs from the conserved cysteine through the conserved F or W. A D gene is named only where the DNA matches it firmly. The size entry is marked missing in some rows and otherwise reads once, few, many or a size class.

CDR3 DNA,CDR3 protein,J gene,clone size,D gene,V gene
TGTGCCAGCACCGACACAAGAACTAGCTATGGCTACACCTTC,CASTDTRTSYGYTF,TRBJ1-2,many,.,TRBV6-2/TRBV6-3
TGCAGTGCTAGAGGAGTAGGAAAGTTTTACAATGAGCAGTTCTTC,CSARGVGKFYNEQFF,TRBJ2-1,many,.,TRBV20-1
TGTGCCAGCAGCTTGGGTCGCGGTGATGCCGCGAACACCGGGGAGCTGTTTTTT,CASSLGRGDAANTGELFF,TRBJ2-2,many,.,TRBV5-6
TGTGCCAGCAGCTTACCTAGCTCCTCCGCATGGCAGTTCTTC,CASSLPSSSAWQFF,TRBJ2-1,many,.,TRBV7-9
TGCGCCAGCAGCTCCGACAGGGGAGTGAGCGAGCAGTACTTC,CASSSDRGVSEQYF,TRBJ2-7,many,TRBD1,TRBV5-1
TGCGCCAGCAGCTTGAGCGGAGGGGACGGAGAGACCCAGTACTTC,CASSLSGGDGETQYF,TRBJ2-5,many,.,TRBV5-1
TGTGCCAGCAGTCCGACTAGCGGGAGGAAGGATGAGCAGTTCTTC,CASSPTSGRKDEQFF,TRBJ2-1,many,TRBD2,TRBV12-3/TRBV12-4
TGTGCCAGCAGTTTAACGCGGAATGAGCAGTTCTTC,CASSLTRNEQFF,TRBJ2-1,many,.,TRBV12-3/TRBV12-4
TGTGCCAGCAGTGACGCCGGGGACAGGGGACCCCCTAACACCGGGGAGCTGTTTTTT,CASSDAGDRGPPNTGELFF,TRBJ2-2,many,TRBD1,TRBV25-1
TGTGCCAGCAGCCAAGATAGTTCAGCAACGCAGTATTTT,CASSQDSSATQYF,TRBJ2-3,many,.,TRBV3-1
TGCGCCAGCAGCCAAGAGTTCAGGGCAGATACGCAGTATTTT,CASSQEFRADTQYF,TRBJ2-3,many,.,TRBV4-3
TGTGCCAGCAGCCAGACACCCCATCAAGTGGAGACCCAGTACTTC,CASSQTPHQVETQYF,TRBJ2-5,many,.,TRBV12-3/TRBV12-4
TGCGCCAGCAGCTTGGATGGGGGGAACACCGGGGAGCTGTTTTTT,CASSLDGGNTGELFF,TRBJ2-2,many,.,TRBV5-1
TGTGCTAGTGGTTTGGACACGAACACCGGGGAGCTGTTTTTT,CASGLDTNTGELFF,TRBJ2-2,few,.,TRBV12-5
TGCGCCAGCAATGAGGGCTACGAGCAGTACTTC,CASNEGYEQYF,TRBJ2-7,many,.,TRBV5-1
TGTGACAGCAGCACAGCCTGGGAGACCCAGTACTTC,CDSSTAWETQYF,TRBJ2-5,few,.,TRBV12-3/TRBV12-4
TGCGCCAGCAGTAAGGGGGGGAACACTGAAGCTTTCTTT,CASSKGGNTEAFF,TRBJ1-1,few,.,TRBV5-5
TGCAGTGCTAGAGATGGTCTCCGGGGAGATACGCAGTATTTT,CSARDGLRGDTQYF,TRBJ2-3,many,.,TRBV20-1
TGTGCCAGCATCTCTTCTTCCCCCAGAGCGTACAATGAGCAGTTCTTC,CASISSSPRAYNEQFF,TRBJ2-1,.,.,TRBV7-2
TGCAGTGCTACCTATCACCTGGGGGGAAACACCATATATTTT,CSATYHLGGNTIYF,TRBJ1-3,many,.,TRBV20-1
TGCGCCAGCAGTCCCGCGACTTCCTACGAGCAGTACTTC,CASSPATSYEQYF,TRBJ2-7,many,.,TRBV10-2
TGTGCCAGCAGCCCCAAGACGAATTCAACCCTCAACTTT,CASSPKTNSTLNF,TRBJ1-6,.,.,TRBV3-1
TGTGCCTGGAGCTGGAACACTGAAGCTTTCTTT,CAWSWNTEAFF,TRBJ1-1,.,.,TRBV30
TGTGCCAGCAGTTACCGACAGGGCCCCCGTGGCCCCTATGGCTACACCTTC,CASSYRQGPRGPYGYTF,TRBJ1-2,many,TRBD1,TRBV6-6
TGCAGTGCCACGAGCCTCCACGGGAGCGCATATGAGACCCAGTACTTC,CSATSLHGSAYETQYF,TRBJ2-5,many,.,TRBV20-1
TGTGCCAGCAGCTCCCGGGATAATAATTCACCCCTCCACTTT,CASSSRDNNSPLHF,TRBJ1-6,many,.,TRBV5-6
TGTGCCAGCAGCGTAAGACAGGGGGCTGGCAATGAGCAGTTCTTC,CASSVRQGAGNEQFF,TRBJ2-1,many,TRBD1,TRBV9
TGCGCCAGCAGCTTTTGGGGGGACACCCTCCGGGGCTACACCTTC,CASSFWGDTLRGYTF,TRBJ1-2,many,.,TRBV5-1
TGTGCCAGCAGCGTAGGGGGGAGATCGGACTATGGCTACACCTTC,CASSVGGRSDYGYTF,TRBJ1-2,many,.,TRBV9
TGTGCCAGCAGCCCGAGTCCGTCAGATAATTCACCCCTCCACTTT,CASSPSPSDNSPLHF,TRBJ1-6,many,.,TRBV11-2
TGCGCCAGCAGCCAAATTTCTAGCGGGGCCTACGAGCAGTACTTC,CASSQISSGAYEQYF,TRBJ2-7,many,TRBD2,TRBV4-3
TGTGCCAGCACCCTGACTGTGCGGGAGACCCAGTACTTC,CASTLTVRETQYF,TRBJ2-5,many,.,TRBV28
TGCAGTGCTAGAGGGTTTAGGAGCAATCAGCCCCAGCATTTT,CSARGFRSNQPQHF,TRBJ1-5,many,.,TRBV20-1
TGCAGCGCTAGGACTAGCGGGAGGGAAAACAATGAGCAGTTCTTC,CSARTSGRENNEQFF,TRBJ2-1,many,TRBD2,TRBV29-1
TGTGCCAGCGCCTCCGGACAGCTCTACAATGAGCAGTTCTTC,CASASGQLYNEQFF,TRBJ2-1,many,.,TRBV11-2
TGTGCCAACCCGGGACAGGGTTGCAATGAGCAGTTCTTC,CANPGQGCNEQFF,TRBJ2-1,many,TRBD1,TRBV6-4
TGTGCCAGCAGCTTGAGCGGAGATACCGGGGAGCTGTTTTTT,CASSLSGDTGELFF,TRBJ2-2,many,.,TRBV11-2
TGTGCCAGCAGCTTAGTGTCCGGGACGGGATACAATGAGCAGTTCTTC,CASSLVSGTGYNEQFF,TRBJ2-1,many,.,TRBV7-8
TGCGCCAGCAGCTTAGCAGTCTCGAACACCGGGGAGCTGTTTTTT,CASSLAVSNTGELFF,TRBJ2-2,many,.,TRBV5-1
TGTGCCAGCTACAAAGGATTCGCCAGGGTCATTGGGGGCTATGGCTACACCTTC,CASYKGFARVIGGYGYTF,TRBJ1-2,many,.,TRBV9
TGTGCCAGCAGCTTCGGCCCCATAGGGGGTGAAAAACTGTTTTTT,CASSFGPIGGEKLFF,TRBJ1-4,many,.,TRBV7-2
TGCGCCAGCAGCCCATACTCCGGGGAGCTGTTTTTT,CASSPYSGELFF,TRBJ2-2,many,.,TRBV4-1
TGTGCCAGCAGCGGGGGACAGCAACATTACGAGCAGTACTTC,CASSGGQQHYEQYF,TRBJ2-7,many,TRBD1,TRBV14
TGTGCCAGCAGCTTCTTGGCGGGAGGAACCGGGGAGCTGTTTTTT,CASSFLAGGTGELFF,TRBJ2-2,many,TRBD2,TRBV11-3
TGCAGTGCTAGAATAGGCGGCAGGGCGAACACTGAAGCTTTCTTT,CSARIGGRANTEAFF,TRBJ1-1,many,.,TRBV20-1
TGTGCCAGCAGTGACTCGACGGGAGGGTACAATGAGCAGTTCTTC,CASSDSTGGYNEQFF,TRBJ2-1,many,TRBD2,TRBV6-4
TGTGCCACTACCAGCGGGAGCTCCTACAATGAGCAGTTCTTC,CATTSGSSYNEQFF,TRBJ2-1,many,TRBD2,TRBV19
TGCGCCAGCAGCCCAGCCTCTAGCGGGAGCTCCTACAATGAGCAGTTCTTC,CASSPASSGSSYNEQFF,TRBJ2-1,.,TRBD2,TRBV4-3
TGCGCCAGCAGCTTGGGCCCCCTAGCGGGGGGGACAGATACGCAGTATTTT,CASSLGPLAGGTDTQYF,TRBJ2-3,many,TRBD2,TRBV5-1
TGCGCCAGCAGCCAAGAAACAGGGACCGTTGGCTACACCTTC,CASSQETGTVGYTF,TRBJ1-2,many,.,TRBV4-3
TGCAGTGCTGAGGGGACACGGTCCTACGAGCAGTACTTC,CSAEGTRSYEQYF,TRBJ2-7,many,.,TRBV20-1
TGTGCCAGCAGCTTAGTAGGGTATGAGCAGTTCTTC,CASSLVGYEQFF,TRBJ2-1,many,.,TRBV7-9
TGCGCCAGCAGCCAAGATCAGGGGGTGTGGTATGGCTACACCTTC,CASSQDQGVWYGYTF,TRBJ1-2,many,TRBD1,TRBV4-3
TGTGCCAGCAGACCTCTAAAGACAGGGGAGGAGACCCAGTACTTC,CASRPLKTGEETQYF,TRBJ2-5,many,TRBD1,TRBV27
TGCGCCAGCAGCCAAGACAGCGCTAGGACTGAAGCTTTCTTT,CASSQDSARTEAFF,TRBJ1-1,few,.,TRBV4-1
TGCGCCAGCAGCCCCTCTGGTGGTTACACCGGGGAGCTGTTTTTT,CASSPSGGYTGELFF,TRBJ2-2,many,.,TRBV5-1
TGTGCCAGCAGCTATGGACGGACCTCTGGAAACACCATATATTTT,CASSYGRTSGNTIYF,TRBJ1-3,many,.,TRBV7-2
TGTGCCAGCAGTTTCTCGGGGGGTAGGCGCGGGGAGCTGTTTTTT,CASSFSGGRRGELFF,TRBJ2-2,many,TRBD2,TRBV12-3/TRBV12-4
TGTGCCAGCAGTTTATTGACAGCGGCCGGGGAGCTGTTTTTT,CASSLLTAAGELFF,TRBJ2-2,many,.,TRBV12-3/TRBV12-4
TGCAGTGCTAGAGCTGATAGCAATCAGCCCCAGCATTTT,CSARADSNQPQHF,TRBJ1-5,many,.,TRBV20-1